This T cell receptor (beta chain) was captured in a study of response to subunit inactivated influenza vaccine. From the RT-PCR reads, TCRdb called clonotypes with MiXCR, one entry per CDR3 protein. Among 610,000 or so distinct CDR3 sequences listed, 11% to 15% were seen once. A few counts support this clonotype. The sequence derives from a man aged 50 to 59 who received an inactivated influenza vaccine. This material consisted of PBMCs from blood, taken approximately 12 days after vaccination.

The CDR3 DNA follows: TGTGCCAGCAGCTTGGACAGCACAATAACCGGGGAGCTGTTTTTT. Residues: CASSLDSTITGELFF. The gene calls are TRBV5-4 and TRBJ2-2; D is unresolved. V was pared by 0 bases and J by 5 bases, with 11 bases between. The CDR3 covers 15 residues. Germline CDR1 SGHNT, CDR2 YYREEE (reference sequence).